This T cell receptor beta chain was sequenced during a study of T cell repertoires in cytomegalovirus infection. V shed 6 bases and J shed 4 bases, with 15 bases lying between them. This CDR3 is built from 14 residues. The germline V gene has CDR1 MDHEN and CDR2 SYDVKM. This clonotype was seen more than once but under ten times. Antigen unknown. TCRdb called the reads again in MiXCR, with one record for every CDR3 protein. The sample consists of hundreds of thousands of distinct CDR3 sequences, about 11% of them appearing once. Findings and caveats of the study: The ex vivo response showed dominance by HLA-C-restricted CMV-specific TCR beta clonotypes.

This TCR was recovered from a human donor in good health (CMV status not recorded). Some clones in this sample may be carry-over from other donors' samples. The sample comprised PBMCs. The chain links TRBV28 to TRBJ1-2; possibly TRBD1 for D (5 bases). The CDR3 DNA reads TGTGCCAGCAGCCTAGGGGAAGGGGCCTATGGCTACACCTTC. Residues: CASSLGEGAYGYTF.